This is a list of T cell receptor beta chains from one sample in a study of T cell repertoires in cytomegalovirus infection. These receptors have no identified antigens. One entry per CDR3 protein, called by TCRdb with MiXCR from the reads. The sample consists of tens of thousands of distinct CDR3 sequences, around half of them appearing once. This specimen was CD8+ T cells from cultured PBMCs, taken from culture after CMV antigen stimulation. Receptors originate from a human donor in good health (CMV status not recorded). Some clones in this sample may be carry-over from other donors' samples. CDR3s include the opening cysteine and the closing phenylalanine or tryptophan. The order of the fields is J gene, V gene, clone size, D gene, CDR3 protein, CDR3 DNA. D genes are given only for firm matches. The size entry is marked missing in some rows and otherwise reads once, few, many or a size class.

>TRBJ2-7|TRBV7-2|few|NA
CASYPGTPYEQYF
TGTGCCAGCTACCCAGGGACCCCCTACGAGCAGTACTTC
>TRBJ1-2|TRBV7-9|NA|NA
CASDGGAKGYTF
TGTGCCAGCGACGGGGGGGCGAAGGGCTACACCTTC
>TRBJ2-5|TRBV6-6|NA|TRBD1
CASSYSRGGSETQYF
TGTGCCAGCAGTTACTCGAGAGGGGGCAGCGAGACCCAGTACTTC
>TRBJ2-5|TRBV7-9|NA|NA
CASSLGAQETQYF
TGTGCCAGCAGCTTAGGGGCCCAAGAGACCCAGTACTTC
>TRBJ1-2|TRBV6-6|few|NA
CASSQQGQDGYTF
TGTGCCAGCAGCCAACAGGGTCAGGATGGCTACACCTTC
>TRBJ2-7|TRBV18|NA|NA
CASSQKAGNYEQYF
TGTGCCAGCTCACAGAAGGCGGGAAACTACGAGCAGTACTTC
>TRBJ2-7|TRBV7-9|NA|NA
CALTREEQYF
TGTGCCCTCACCCGGGAGGAGCAGTACTTC
>TRBJ1-3|TRBV11-2|NA|NA
CASSHRDRYSGNTIYF
TGTGCCAGCAGCCACCGAGACCGTTACTCTGGAAACACCATATATTTT
>TRBJ2-5|TRBV7-6|many|NA
CASSRLLSGTPGETQYF
TGTGCCAGCAGCCGCTTATTATCCGGGACGCCGGGAGAGACCCAGTACTTC
>TRBJ2-1|TRBV19|NA|NA
CASSMGVNEQFF
TGTGCCAGTAGTATGGGCGTCAATGAGCAGTTCTTC
>TRBJ2-7|TRBV2|NA|NA
CATEPLGQIYEQYF
TGTGCCACCGAGCCTCTTGGACAGATCTACGAGCAGTACTTC
>TRBJ2-1|TRBV11-2|NA|TRBD2
CASSRPKTSGGAPYNEQFF
TGTGCCAGCAGCCGACCGAAGACTAGCGGGGGGGCCCCCTACAATGAGCAGTTCTTC
>TRBJ2-7|TRBV19|NA|NA
CASRAWKGEQYF
TGTGCCAGTAGAGCGTGGAAGGGCGAGCAGTACTTC
>TRBJ2-1|TRBV6-5|NA|TRBD2
CASSYSSLAGPSLNNEQFF
TGTGCCAGCAGTTACTCGAGCCTAGCGGGACCTAGCTTAAACAATGAGCAGTTCTTC
>TRBJ2-7|TRBV7-9|NA|NA
CASSSVWYVSSYEQYF
TGTGCCAGCAGCTCCGTGTGGTATGTTAGCTCCTACGAGCAGTACTTC
>TRBJ2-2|TRBV7-6|once|TRBD1
CASSPTINRGKNTGELFF
TGTGCTAGCAGCCCCACAATAAACAGGGGGAAGAACACCGGGGAGCTGTTTTTT
>TRBJ1-2|TRBV7-6|NA|NA
CASSLGAGLDGYTF
TGTGCCAGCAGCTTAGGGGCGGGATTGGATGGCTACACCTTC
>TRBJ1-1|TRBV18|NA|NA
CASSPRNTEAFF
TGTGCCAGCTCACCACGGAACACTGAAGCTTTCTTT
>TRBJ2-7|TRBV28|NA|TRBD2
CASSLRTSGRMYEQYF
TGTGCCAGCAGTTTGAGGACTAGCGGGAGAATGTACGAGCAGTACTTC
>TRBJ1-2|TRBV6-2/TRBV6-3|few|TRBD1
CASSKIETGNYGYTF
TGTGCCAGCAGTAAGATCGAGACAGGGAACTATGGCTACACCTTC
>TRBJ1-2|TRBV6-5|NA|TRBD1
CASSYAGTGIDGYTF
TGTGCCAGCAGTTACGCCGGGACAGGAATCGATGGCTACACCTTC
>TRBJ1-1|TRBV6-2/TRBV6-3|NA|NA
CASSYVKGTEAFF
TGTGCCAGCAGTTACGTTAAAGGCACTGAAGCTTTCTTT
>TRBJ2-3|TRBV7-3|once|TRBD1
CASSRGQGALDTQYF
TGTGCCAGCAGCCGGGGACAGGGGGCGTTAGATACGCAGTATTTT
>TRBJ1-1|TRBV12-3/TRBV12-4|NA|NA
CASSLGAQRRNTEAFF
TGTGCCAGCAGCTTAGGGGCACAGAGAAGGAACACTGAAGCTTTCTTT
>TRBJ2-7|TRBV6-1|NA|TRBD2
CASFGAAGVHEQYF
TGTGCCAGCTTTGGGGCAGCGGGAGTCCACGAGCAGTACTTC
>TRBJ2-4|TRBV7-9|few|NA
CASSIGGGGTKNIQYF
TGTGCCAGCAGCATAGGGGGAGGGGGCACCAAAAACATTCAGTACTTC
>TRBJ2-1|TRBV15|NA|NA
CATSRGKGGPRSYNEQFF
TGTGCCACCAGCAGAGGGAAAGGCGGGCCTCGCTCCTACAATGAGCAGTTCTTC
>TRBJ2-6|TRBV6-2/TRBV6-3|NA|NA
CATWSGANVLTF
TGTGCCACCTGGTCTGGGGCCAACGTCCTGACTTTC
>TRBJ2-3|TRBV29-1|NA|TRBD2
CSVRTSGSPDTQYF
TGCAGCGTTCGGACTAGCGGGAGCCCAGATACGCAGTATTTT
>TRBJ2-3|TRBV28|NA|NA
CASSWSLGDSTDTQYF
TGTGCCAGCAGTTGGAGTTTGGGTGATAGCACAGATACGCAGTATTTT
>TRBJ2-5|TRBV27|NA|NA
CASSPYRGTGTQYF
TGTGCCAGCAGTCCATACCGGGGCACCGGGACCCAGTACTTC
>TRBJ2-7|TRBV7-8|NA|TRBD2
CASSPKREASYEQYF
TGTGCCAGCAGCCCCAAGCGGGAAGCCTCCTACGAGCAGTACTTC
>TRBJ1-4|TRBV2|NA|NA
CASVPSPNEKLFF
TGTGCCAGCGTCCCTTCTCCTAATGAAAAACTGTTTTTT
>TRBJ2-1|TRBV7-2|NA|TRBD2
CASSLVGIAGGRYNEQFF
TGTGCCAGCAGCTTAGTAGGAATAGCGGGGGGTAGGTACAATGAGCAGTTCTTC
>TRBJ2-7|TRBV27|NA|NA
CASSFTASSDEQYF
TGTGCCAGCAGTTTTACGGCTAGCTCCGACGAGCAGTACTTC
>TRBJ1-3|TRBV7-9|NA|NA
CASSPGDSGNTIYF
TGTGCCAGCAGCCCAGGCGACTCTGGAAACACCATATATTTT
>TRBJ1-1|TRBV28|NA|TRBD1
CASRDRPRRNTEAFF
TGTGCCAGCAGGGACAGGCCTAGGCGAAACACTGAAGCTTTCTTT
>TRBJ2-3|TRBV10-3|few|NA
CAIRDPRKITDTQYF
TGTGCCATCAGGGACCCCAGAAAAATCACAGATACGCAGTATTTT
>TRBJ2-5|TRBV28|few|TRBD2
CASSSPELAGGRRETQYF
TGTGCCAGCAGTTCCCCTGAATTAGCGGGAGGCCGTCGGGAGACCCAGTACTTC
>TRBJ1-2|TRBV29-1|NA|NA
CSAGRAGNYGYTF
TGCAGCGCTGGCAGGGCGGGGAACTATGGCTACACCTTC
>TRBJ2-3|TRBV6-8|NA|TRBD2
CASSTPTSGRSGDTQYF
TGTGCCAGCAGCACTCCGACTAGCGGGAGATCCGGGGATACGCAGTATTTT
>TRBJ1-4|TRBV28|once|NA
CASSYQGIINEKLFF
TGTGCCAGCAGTTACCAGGGGATCATTAATGAAAAACTGTTTTTT
>TRBJ1-1|TRBV4-1|NA|NA
CASSQPFGTRNTEAFF
TGCGCCAGCAGCCAGCCCTTCGGGACACGAAACACTGAAGCTTTCTTT
>TRBJ2-1|TRBV12-3/TRBV12-4|NA|NA
CASTWRGGAYNEQFF
TGTGCCAGCACCTGGAGGGGGGGGGCCTACAATGAGCAGTTCTTC
>TRBJ1-1|TRBV7-6|NA|TRBD1
CASSYQGAAEAFF
TGTGCCAGCAGCTATCAGGGGGCAGCTGAAGCTTTCTTT
>TRBJ2-7|TRBV7-9|few|NA
CASSLGDPGSLSYEQYF
TGTGCCAGCAGCCTAGGGGACCCGGGATCCCTCTCCTACGAGCAGTACTTC
>TRBJ2-3|TRBV15|NA|TRBD2
CATSRRRTSGSGSDTQYF
TGTGCCACCAGCCGCCGCCGGACTAGCGGGAGTGGCTCAGATACGCAGTATTTT
>TRBJ1-5|TRBV6-1|NA|NA
CASSEGGGNQPQHF
TGTGCCAGCAGTGAAGGGGGCGGCAATCAGCCCCAGCATTTT